The 12 T cell receptor beta chains presented below share a single source sample, sequenced in a study of T-cell memory formation after mild COVID-19. One entry per CDR3 protein, called by TCRdb with MiXCR from the 5' RACE reads. The table lists tens of thousands of distinct CDR3 sequences, over 11% of them singletons. Sequenced sample: PBMCs or a T cell subset sorted from them (not recorded which). Receptors originate from an adult woman who had mild COVID-19 (a few samples of this study predate the infection). Cell type and time point are not known.

This chain links TRBV27 with TRBJ1-2, with 10 positions matching TRBD1. Germline CDR1 MNHEY, CDR2 SMNVEV (reference sequence). With V trimmed by 4 bases and J by 8 bases, 7 bases remained unmatched. This CDR3 contains 14 residues. CDR3 sequence reads: CASSSTGGYLGYTF. The CDR3 DNA is TGTGCCAGCAGTTCGACAGGGGGCTATCTCGGCTACACCTTC.

This clonotype has just a few counts. The chain is built from TRBV27 and TRBJ2-1, with D unclear. The CDR3 covers 13 residues. V was trimmed by 5 bases and J by 6 bases, leaving 11 bases between them. The germline V gene has CDR1 MNHEY and CDR2 SMNVEV (reference sequence). The CDR3 DNA reads TGTGCCAGCAGTCCGTTGGCTCTCAATGAGCAGTTCTTC. This gives the protein CASSPLALNEQFF.

CDR3 loop: CSAQRGFTDTQYF. DNA for the CDR3: TGCAGTGCACAGCGGGGGTTTACAGATACGCAGTATTTT. The rearrangement links TRBV20-1 to TRBJ2-3; TRBD2 aligns across 8 bases. The CDR3 totals 13 residues. Looked up from germline, CDR1 is DFQATT and CDR2 is SNEGSKA (reference sequence). J lost 3 bases, V lost 6 bases, and 5 bases had no gene match.

This clonotype has a handful of counts. The chain employs TRBV2 and TRBJ2-1, with a tentative D call TRBD2 (6 bases). V dropped 4 bases and J dropped 0 bases, with 16 bases sitting between them. Per germline, CDR1 SNHLY and CDR2 FYNNEI. This CDR3 has 17 amino acids. The DNA of the CDR3 is TGTGCCAGCAGTGGGGGATTAGCGGCAAGCTCCTACAATGAGCAGTTCTTC. Translating gives CASSGGLAASSYNEQFF. Full variable domain (outside the CDR3, taken from reference TRBV2 and TRBJ2-1): EPEVTQTPSHQVTQMGQEVILRCVPISNHLYFYWYRQILGQKVEFLVSFYNNEISEKSEIFDDQFSVERPDGSNFTLKIRSTKLEDSAMYFCASSGGLAASSYNEQFFGPGTRLTVL.

This clonotype came up a few times. This chain uses TRBV4-1 with TRBJ2-7; TRBD1 matches 7 bases. Germline V lookup: CDR1 MGHRA, CDR2 YSYEKL. The V segment lost 3 bases and the J segment 0 bases; nucleotides outside the gene matches: 11. The CDR3 extends over 17 amino acids. CDR3 DNA sequence: TGCGCCAGCAGCCAGTCAACCGGGACAGCCATCTCCTACGAGCAGTACTTC. It encodes CASSQSTGTAISYEQYF.

The chain employs TRBV10-3 and TRBJ1-2; 7 nucleotides line up with TRBD1. CDR3 length equals 14 residues. With V trimmed by 6 bases and J by 4 bases, 8 bases remained unmatched. Germline CDR1 is ENHRY and CDR2 is SYGVKD. DNA for the CDR3: TGTGCCATCAGGGACACAGGGGAAGCCTATGGCTACACCTTC. It is translated as CAIRDTGEAYGYTF.

This clonotype was seen a few times. The chain is built from TRBV2 and TRBJ2-1, with TRBD1 matching 9 bases. Germline assignment: CDR1 SNHLY and CDR2 FYNNEI. With 5 bases clipped from V and 4 bases from J, the junction kept 9 bases outside the gene matches. The CDR3 extends over 16 amino acids. CDR3 in DNA: TGTGCCAGCAGTCCTTACAGGGGGCTCACGTACAATGAGCAGTTCTTC. Protein sequence: CASSPYRGLTYNEQFF.

This clonotype occurred a few times. The chain couples TRBV7-9 to TRBJ2-2, with 7 bases lining up with TRBD1. Looked up from germline, CDR1 is SEHNR and CDR2 is FQNEAQ (reference sequence). V shed 5 bases, J shed 0 bases, and the junction held 3 bases outside the gene matches. CDR3 length equals 15 residues. The CDR3 nucleotides read TGTGCCAGCAGCCCTACAGGGGCGAACACCGGGGAGCTGTTTTTT. Translation: CASSPTGANTGELFF.

This chain links TRBV11-2 with TRBJ2-7, with D hard to call. V lost 6 bases and J 0 bases, leaving 9 bases between the germline ends. CDR3 length: 13 amino acids. The germline V gene encodes CDR1 SGHAT and CDR2 FQNNGV. The CDR3 DNA follows: TGTGCCAGCAGTATTGGTTCCTCCTACGAGCAGTACTTC. Its translation: CASSIGSSYEQYF. Complete variable domain (other parts from reference TRBV11-2 and TRBJ2-7): EAGVAQSPRYKIIEKRQSVAFWCNPISGHATLYWYQQILGQGPKLLIQFQNNGVVDDSQLPKDRFSAERLKGVDSTLKIQPAKLEDSAVYLCASSIGSSYEQYFGPGTRLTVT.

The gene calls are TRBV4-3 and TRBJ2-3, with 11 nucleotides matching TRBD2. The germline gives CDR1 LGHNA, CDR2 YSLEER. This CDR3 has 15 residues. The trim removed 5 bases at V and 3 bases at J, leaving 4 bases unmatched. CDR3 protein: CASSELAGETDTQYF. DNA of the CDR3: TGCGCCAGCAGCGAACTAGCGGGAGAAACAGATACGCAGTATTTT.

This clonotype was seen a handful of times. The CDR3 is CSARDLVGYTF. CDR3 in DNA: TGCAGTGCTAGAGATTTGGTTGGCTACACCTTC. The V call is TRBV20-1, the J call TRBJ1-2; D not resolved. The CDR3 spans 11 residues. Per the germline V gene, CDR1 is DFQATT and CDR2 is SNEGSKA (reference sequence). The V end lost 0 bases, the J end lost 7 bases, and 6 bases lay between the germline ends.

The chain's CDR3 is CASSLAGQGYEQFF. CDR3 bases: TGTGCCAGCAGCTTAGCAGGACAGGGTTACGAGCAGTTCTTC. V is TRBV7-8 and J is TRBJ2-1; 8 nucleotides align to TRBD1. CDR3 length: 14 residues. Germline V lookup: CDR1 SGHVS, CDR2 FQNEAQ. V lost 0 bases and J lost 10; bases outside the gene matches: 5. The complete variable domain, with remaining parts taken from reference TRBV7-8 and TRBJ2-1, reads GAGVSQSPRYKVAKRGQDVALRCDPISGHVSLFWYQQALGQGPEFLTYFQNEAQLDKSGLPSDRFFAERPEGSVSTLKIQRTQQEDSAVYLCASSLAGQGYEQFFGPGTRLTVL.